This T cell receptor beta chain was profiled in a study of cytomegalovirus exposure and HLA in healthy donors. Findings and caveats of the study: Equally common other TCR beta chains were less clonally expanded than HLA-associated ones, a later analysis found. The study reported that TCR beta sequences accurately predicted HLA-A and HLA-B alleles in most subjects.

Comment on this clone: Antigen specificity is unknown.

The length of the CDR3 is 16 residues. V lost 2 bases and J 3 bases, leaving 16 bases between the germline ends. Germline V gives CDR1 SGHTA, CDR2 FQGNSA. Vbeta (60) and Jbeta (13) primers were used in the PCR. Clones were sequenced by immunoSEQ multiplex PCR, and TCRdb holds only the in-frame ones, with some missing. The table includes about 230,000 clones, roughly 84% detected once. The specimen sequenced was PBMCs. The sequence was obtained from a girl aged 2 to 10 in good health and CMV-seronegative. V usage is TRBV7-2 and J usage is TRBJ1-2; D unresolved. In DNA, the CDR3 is TGTGCCAGCAGCTTATCGATGTCGGCGGTCGACTATGGCTACACCTTC. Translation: CASSLSMSAVDYGYTF.